This TCR beta chain appears in the sequencing data of a study of CD8+CD57+ T cells in acquired aplastic anemia. Study overall: Mean DNA quantity obtained from sorted CD4+ and CD8+ cells was 3 to 3.5 ug. Findings of the study overall: Patients and controls shared over 25 CD8+ CDR3 sequences, highly expressed in patients. Significant differences in CD8+ Simpson's diversity were not observed between patients and controls.

On this clonotype itself: Its antigen is not identified.

Germline CDR1 and CDR2: SGHRS and YFSETQ. The CDR3 is 15 residues long. J gave up 11 bases and V 3 bases, and 12 bases lay outside the gene matches. Genomic DNA provided the template from which TCR beta VDJ and CDR3 profiles were obtained. MiXCR, applied by TCRdb to the reads, yields one record per CDR3 protein. The sample has about 190,000 distinct CDR3 sequences, roughly half seen once. The chain has TRBV5-1 and TRBJ1-5, with 9 bases lining up with TRBD1. Sequencing input: sorted CD4+, CD8+, or CD8+CD57+ T cells (not recorded which) from PBMCs. This TCR was recovered from a human donor in good health, serving as a control. This CDR3 is CASSSGQGWQETQHF. The CDR3, as DNA: TGCGCCAGCAGCTCCGGACAGGGGTGGCAAGAGACCCAGCATTTT.